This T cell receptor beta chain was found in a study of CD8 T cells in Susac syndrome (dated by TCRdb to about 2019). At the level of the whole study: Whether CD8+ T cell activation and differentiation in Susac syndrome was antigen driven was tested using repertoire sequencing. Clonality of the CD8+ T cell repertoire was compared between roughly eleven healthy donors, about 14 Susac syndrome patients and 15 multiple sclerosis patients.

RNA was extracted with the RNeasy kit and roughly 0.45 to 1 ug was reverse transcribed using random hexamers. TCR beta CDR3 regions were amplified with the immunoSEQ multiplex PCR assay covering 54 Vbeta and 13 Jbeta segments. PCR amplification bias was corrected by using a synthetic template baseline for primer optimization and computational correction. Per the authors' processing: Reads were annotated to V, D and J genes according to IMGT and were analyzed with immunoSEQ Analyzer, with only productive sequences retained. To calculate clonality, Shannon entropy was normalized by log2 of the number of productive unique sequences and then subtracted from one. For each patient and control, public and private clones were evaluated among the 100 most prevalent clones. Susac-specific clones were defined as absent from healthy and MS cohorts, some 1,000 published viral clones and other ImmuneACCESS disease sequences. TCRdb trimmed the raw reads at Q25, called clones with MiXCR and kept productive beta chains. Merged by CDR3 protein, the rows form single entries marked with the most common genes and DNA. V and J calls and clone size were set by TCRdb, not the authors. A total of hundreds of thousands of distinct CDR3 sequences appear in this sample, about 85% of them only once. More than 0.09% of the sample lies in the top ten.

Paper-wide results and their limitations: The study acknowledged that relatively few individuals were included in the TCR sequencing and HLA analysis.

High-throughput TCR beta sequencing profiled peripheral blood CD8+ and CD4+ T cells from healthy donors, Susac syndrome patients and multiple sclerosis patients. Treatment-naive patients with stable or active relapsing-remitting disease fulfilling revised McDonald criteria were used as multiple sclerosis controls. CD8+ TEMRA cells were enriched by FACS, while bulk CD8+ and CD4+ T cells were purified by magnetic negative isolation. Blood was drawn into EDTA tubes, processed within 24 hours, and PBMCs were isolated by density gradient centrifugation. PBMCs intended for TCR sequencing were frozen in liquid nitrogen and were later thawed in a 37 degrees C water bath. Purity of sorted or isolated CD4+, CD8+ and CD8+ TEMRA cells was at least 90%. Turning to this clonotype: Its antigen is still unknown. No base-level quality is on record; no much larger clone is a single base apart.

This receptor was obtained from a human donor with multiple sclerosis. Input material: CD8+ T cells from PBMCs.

The DNA reads TGCGCCAGCAGTGAGAACCCCTACGAGCAGTACTTC. It codes for CASSENPYEQYF. Recombination linked TRBV10-1 to TRBJ2-7; confidence is insufficient to name the D gene. V is shortened by 2 bases, J by 2 bases, and the region joining them spans 4 bases. Inclusive of the bounding cysteine and phenylalanine, the CDR3 is 12 residues long. Only CDR3 DNA remains: 36 bases, in frame from the first base. The germline V gene encodes CDR1 WNHNN and CDR2 SYGVQD (reference sequence).